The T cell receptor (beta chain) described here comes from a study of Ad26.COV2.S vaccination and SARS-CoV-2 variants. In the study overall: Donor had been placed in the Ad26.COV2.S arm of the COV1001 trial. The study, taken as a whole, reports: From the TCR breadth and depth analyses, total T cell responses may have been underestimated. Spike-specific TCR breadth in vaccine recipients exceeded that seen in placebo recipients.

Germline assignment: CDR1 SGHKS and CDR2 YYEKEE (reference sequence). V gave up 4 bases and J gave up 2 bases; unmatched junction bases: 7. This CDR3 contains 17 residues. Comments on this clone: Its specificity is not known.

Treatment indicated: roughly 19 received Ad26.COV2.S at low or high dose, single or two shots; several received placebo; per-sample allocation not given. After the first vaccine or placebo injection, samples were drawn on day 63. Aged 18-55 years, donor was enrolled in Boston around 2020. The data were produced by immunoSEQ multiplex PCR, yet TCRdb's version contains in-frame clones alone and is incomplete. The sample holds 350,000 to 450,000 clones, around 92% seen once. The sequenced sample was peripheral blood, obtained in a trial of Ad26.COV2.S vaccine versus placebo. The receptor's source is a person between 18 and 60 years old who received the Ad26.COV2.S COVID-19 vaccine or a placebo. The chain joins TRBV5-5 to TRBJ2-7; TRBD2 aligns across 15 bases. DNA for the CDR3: TGTGCCAGCAGCCCGGGACTAGCGGGGGGCCCTACCTACGAGCAGTACTTC. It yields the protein CASSPGLAGGPTYEQYF. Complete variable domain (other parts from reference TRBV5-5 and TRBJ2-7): DAGVTQSPTHLIKTRGQQVTLRCSPISGHKSVSWYQQVLGQGPQFIFQYYEKEERGRGNFPDRFSARQFPNYSSELNVNALLLGDSALYLCASSPGLAGGPTYEQYFGPGTRLTVT.